The 6 T cell receptor beta chains below all came from one sample that was sequenced in a study of T cell responses to AZD1222 COVID-19 vaccine. Clones were sequenced by immunoSEQ multiplex PCR, and TCRdb holds only the in-frame ones, with some missing. The table records 35,000 to 50,000 clones, around four fifths of them present only once. The sequencing used peripheral blood, collected 28 days after the second dose of the MenACWY control vaccine. The source is an adult who received the MenACWY meningococcal vaccine as a control.

This chain connects TRBV19 to TRBJ1-2, with D tentatively TRBD1 (6 bases). V lost 11 bases to trimming and J lost 5 bases, with 21 bases between them. CDR1 and CDR2 from the germline V gene are LNHDA and SQIVND (reference sequence). The CDR3 covers 14 residues. This CDR3 reads CASLEGGKGYGYTF. DNA of the CDR3: TGTGCCTCCCTAGAAGGGGGAAAGGGTTATGGCTACACCTTC.

The V and J genes are TRBV6-7 and TRBJ1-2, with D unclear. TRBV6-7 falls under the ORF class, with uncertain function. The V end was cut by 5 bases, the J end by 6 bases, with 7 bases between. This CDR3 is 11 amino acids long. The CDR3 loop is CASSERDGYTF. CDR3 nucleotide sequence: TGTGCCAGCAGTGAACGAGATGGCTACACCTTC.

This clone appeared a single time. CDR3 in DNA: TGTGCCAGCAAGGCCCAGGGAGGGGCCATTGGTCAGCCCCAGCATTTT. This translates into CASKAQGGAIGQPQHF. The rearrangement links TRBV2 to TRBJ1-5; D possibly corresponds to TRBD1 (5 bases). The CDR3 extends over 16 amino acids. CDR1 and CDR2 from the germline V gene are SNHLY and FYNNEI. With 7 bases removed from V and 6 bases from J, the gap between germline ends came to 22 bases.

The V gene is TRBV28, the J gene TRBJ1-1, with 8 positions matching TRBD1. Germline V lookup: CDR1 MDHEN, CDR2 SYDVKM. V shed 3 bases and J 4 bases; nucleotides not matched to a gene: 4. The CDR3 length is 14 residues. The CDR3 DNA reads TGTGCCAGCAGTTTCCCCAGGGGGCGCACTGAAGCTTTCTTT. This codes for CASSFPRGRTEAFF.

This sequence joins TRBV9 and TRBJ1-3, with D possibly TRBD1 on 5 matching bases. The CDR3 is 18 amino acids. Per the germline V gene, CDR1 is SGDLS and CDR2 is YYNGEE. V was shortened by 0 bases and J by 0 bases, with 16 bases between the two germline ends. The CDR3 DNA reads as TGTGCCAGCAGCGTAGAAGGGGAGGTCGGATACTCTGGAAACACCATATATTTT. Its translation: CASSVEGEVGYSGNTIYF.

The gene calls are TRBV27 and TRBJ1-5, with 9 bases aligning to TRBD1. In germline, CDR1 is MNHEY, CDR2 SMNVEV (reference sequence). V lost 6 bases to trimming and J lost 3 bases; unmatched junction nucleotides: 6. There are 15 residues in the CDR3. CDR3 coding DNA: TGTGCCAGCAGCCTGGGACAGGGCACCAATCAGCCCCAGCATTTT. Protein: CASSLGQGTNQPQHF.